These T cell receptor beta chains were read from a single sample in a study of CXCR3-negative and CXCR3-positive naive CD8 T cells. TCRdb reprocessed the 5' RACE reads, with one entry per CDR3 protein and no DNA. The ten top clones account for around 22%, within a sample of tens of thousands of distinct CDR3 sequences. The material sequenced was memory CD8+ T cells from blood. These receptor sequences come from a human donor in good health. Some clones in this sample may be carry-over from other donors' samples. The CDR3 runs from the conserved cysteine through the conserved F or W. Expanded clones get a size class; other rows say once, few or many, or leave the size out.

J gene: TRBJ2-3; CDR3 length: 12; V gene: TRBV7-6; clone size: -; CDR3 protein: CASSPGGDTQYF
J gene: TRBJ2-1; CDR3 length: 16; V gene: TRBV6-2/TRBV6-3; clone size: -; CDR3 protein: CASSYLRDSSYNEQFF
J gene: TRBJ2-7; CDR3 length: 15; V gene: TRBV13; clone size: -; CDR3 protein: CASTTRGLAGDGQYF
J gene: TRBJ2-7; CDR3 length: 17; V gene: TRBV6-1; clone size: -; CDR3 protein: CASSEALSSGIQYEQYF
J gene: TRBJ2-7; CDR3 length: 15; V gene: TRBV28; clone size: -; CDR3 protein: CASSSRDRVTYEQYF
J gene: TRBJ2-7; CDR3 length: 16; V gene: TRBV4-3; clone size: -; CDR3 protein: CASSQALAGEFYEQYF
J gene: TRBJ1-2; CDR3 length: 12; V gene: TRBV6-6; clone size: -; CDR3 protein: CATSTALYGYTF
J gene: TRBJ2-1; CDR3 length: 14; V gene: TRBV27; clone size: -; CDR3 protein: CASSFRGPYNEQFF
J gene: TRBJ2-1; CDR3 length: 17; V gene: TRBV4-1; clone size: -; CDR3 protein: CASSQDRAGDLRNEQFF
J gene: TRBJ2-7; CDR3 length: 18; V gene: TRBV20-1; clone size: medium-sized; CDR3 protein: CSARDSGTSGSFSYEQYF
J gene: TRBJ2-7; CDR3 length: 14; V gene: TRBV6-2/TRBV6-3; clone size: -; CDR3 protein: CASSDGRAAYEQYF